This T cell receptor (beta chain) was recorded in a study of T cells in tumors and immune-related adverse events (dated by TCRdb to the early 2020s). The treatment or condition label of this sample denotes: nivolumab (PD-1 blockade) given before sampling. The DNeasy Blood and Tissue Kit was used to extract DNA from formalin-fixed paraffin-embedded specimens. On this clone itself: Its binding antigen is unknown. No clone much larger than this one lies a single base away; base qualities are absent.

V loses 1 base of germline sequence and J loses 6 bases, and the interval between the two ends is 12 bases. For CDR1 and CDR2, the germline V gene lists SGHVS and FNYEAQ. The CDR3 numbers 15 residues from cysteine through phenylalanine. The read is trimmed to its CDR3 DNA, 45 bases read in frame from base 1. The TCR beta locus was amplified and sequenced using the immunoSEQ assay, from which bulk TCR Vbeta CDR3 data were obtained. On the study's bioinformatics: Non-productive CDR3s, sequences shorter than 7 amino acids, and those not starting with C or ending with F/W were excluded. Analysis was limited to specimens with at least 1000 reads, and clonotypes were defined at the amino acid level. To compute clonality, Pielou's evenness was subtracted from 1. Library sizes were equalized by abundance-weighted random subsampling with replacement, repeated 100 times to report 95% confidence intervals. Repertoire overlap was quantified with the Morisita overlap index, and the top 40 clones per specimen were checked for overlap with the irAE. The immuneACCESS repertoire file appears here via TCRdb, limited to in-frame rearrangements. These files lack a portion of the clones; in checked studies, under half of the deficit traces to unresolved V genes, and the cause of the others is not known. V and J calls and clone size come straight from that table; D and trimming were deduced from the DNA. This sample lists 9,900 or so clones; under 95% were detected once. 1.5% of the sample rests with the top ten.

The TCR was taken from a female donor with metastatic renal cell carcinoma. The sample in question was lymph node tissue, obtained from a patient treated with anti-PD-1 therapy. The chain was built from TRBV7-6 and TRBJ2-2; the best D guess is TRBD1, with 5 bases matching. The bases read TGTGCCAGCAGCTTAGGGGGCTATCAAGCCGGGGAGCTGTTTTTT. It translates as CASSLGGYQAGELFF. Joined to the reference TRBV7-6 and TRBJ2-2 proteins, this CDR3 gives the full variable domain: GAGVSQSPRYKVTKRGQDVALRCDPISGHVSLYWYRQALGQGPEFLTYFNYEAQQDKSGLPNDRFSAERPEGSISTLTIQRTEQRDSAMYRCASSLGGYQAGELFFGEGSRLTVL.